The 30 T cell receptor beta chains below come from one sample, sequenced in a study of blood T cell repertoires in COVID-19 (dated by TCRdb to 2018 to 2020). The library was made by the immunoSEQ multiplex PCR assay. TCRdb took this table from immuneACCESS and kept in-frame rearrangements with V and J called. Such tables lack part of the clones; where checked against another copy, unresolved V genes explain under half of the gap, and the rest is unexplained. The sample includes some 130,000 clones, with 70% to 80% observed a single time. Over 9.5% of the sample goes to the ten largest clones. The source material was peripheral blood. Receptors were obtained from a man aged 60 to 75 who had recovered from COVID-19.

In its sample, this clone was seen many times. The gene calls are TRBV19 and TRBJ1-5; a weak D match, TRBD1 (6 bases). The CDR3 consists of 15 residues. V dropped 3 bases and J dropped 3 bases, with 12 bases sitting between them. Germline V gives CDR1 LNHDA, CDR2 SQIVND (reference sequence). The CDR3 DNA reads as TGTGCCAGTAGTATCGGGGGGCAGATCAATCAGCCCCAGCATTTT. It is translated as CASSIGGQINQPQHF.

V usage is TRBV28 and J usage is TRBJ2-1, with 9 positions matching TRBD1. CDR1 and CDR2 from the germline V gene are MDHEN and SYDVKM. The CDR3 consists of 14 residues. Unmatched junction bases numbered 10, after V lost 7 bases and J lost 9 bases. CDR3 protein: CASNRGQGVGEQFF. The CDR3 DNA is TGTGCCAGCAACAGGGGGCAAGGGGTGGGTGAGCAGTTCTTC. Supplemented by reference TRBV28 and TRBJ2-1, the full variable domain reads DVKVTQSSRYLVKRTGEKVFLECVQDMDHENMFWYRQDPGLGLRLIYFSYDVKMKEKGDIPEGYSVSREKKERFSLILESASTNQTSMYLCASNRGQGVGEQFFGPGTRLTVL.

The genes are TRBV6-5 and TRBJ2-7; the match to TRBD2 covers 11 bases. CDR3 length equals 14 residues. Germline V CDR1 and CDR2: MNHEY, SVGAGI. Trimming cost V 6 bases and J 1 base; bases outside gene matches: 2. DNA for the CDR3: TGTGCCAGCAGGGGACTAGCGGCTTCCTACGAGCAGTACTTC. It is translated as CASRGLAASYEQYF.

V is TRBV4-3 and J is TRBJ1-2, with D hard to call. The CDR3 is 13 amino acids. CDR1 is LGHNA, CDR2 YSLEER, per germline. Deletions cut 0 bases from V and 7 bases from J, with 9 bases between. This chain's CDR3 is CASSQDPVSGYTF. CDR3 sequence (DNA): TGCGCCAGCAGCCAAGATCCGGTGTCTGGCTACACCTTC.

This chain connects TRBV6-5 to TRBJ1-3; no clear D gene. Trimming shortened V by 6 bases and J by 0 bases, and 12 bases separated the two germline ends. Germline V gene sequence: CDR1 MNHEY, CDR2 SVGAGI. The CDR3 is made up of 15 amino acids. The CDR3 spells CASSPVFNSGNTIYF. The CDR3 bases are TGTGCCAGCAGCCCGGTTTTTAACTCTGGAAACACCATATATTTT.

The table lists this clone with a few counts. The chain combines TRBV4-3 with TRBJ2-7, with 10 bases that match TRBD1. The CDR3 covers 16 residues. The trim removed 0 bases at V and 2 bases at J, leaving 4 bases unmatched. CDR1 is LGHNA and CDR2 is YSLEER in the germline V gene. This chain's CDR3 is CASSQDQGTGAYEQYF. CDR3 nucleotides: TGCGCCAGCAGCCAAGATCAGGGGACAGGGGCCTACGAGCAGTACTTC.

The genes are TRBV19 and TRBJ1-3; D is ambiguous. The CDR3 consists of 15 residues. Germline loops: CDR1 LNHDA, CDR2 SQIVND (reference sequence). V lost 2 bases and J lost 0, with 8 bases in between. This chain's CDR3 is CASSILVSSGNTIYF. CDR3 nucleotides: TGTGCCAGTAGTATACTGGTGAGCTCTGGAAACACCATATATTTT.

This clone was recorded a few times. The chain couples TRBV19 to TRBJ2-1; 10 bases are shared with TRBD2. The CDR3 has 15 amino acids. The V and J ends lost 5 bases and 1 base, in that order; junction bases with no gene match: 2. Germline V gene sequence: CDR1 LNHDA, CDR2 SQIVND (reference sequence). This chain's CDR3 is CASSVLAGSYNEQFF. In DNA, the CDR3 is TGTGCCAGTAGTGTACTAGCGGGGTCCTACAATGAGCAGTTCTTC.

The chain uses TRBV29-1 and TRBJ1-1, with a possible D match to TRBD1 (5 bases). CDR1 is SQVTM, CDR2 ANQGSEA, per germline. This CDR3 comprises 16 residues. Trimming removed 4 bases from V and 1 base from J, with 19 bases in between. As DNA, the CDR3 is TGCAGCGTTGGTCAAGCGCAGGGCCGAGCGAACACTGAAGCTTTCTTT. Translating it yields CSVGQAQGRANTEAFF.

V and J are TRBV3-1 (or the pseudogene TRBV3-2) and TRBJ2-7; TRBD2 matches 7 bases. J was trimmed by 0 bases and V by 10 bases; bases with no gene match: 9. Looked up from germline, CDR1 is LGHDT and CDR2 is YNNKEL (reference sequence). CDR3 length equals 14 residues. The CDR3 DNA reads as TGTGCCACTTCCCCGGGACTAACCTCCTACGAGCAGTACTTC. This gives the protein CATSPGLTSYEQYF.

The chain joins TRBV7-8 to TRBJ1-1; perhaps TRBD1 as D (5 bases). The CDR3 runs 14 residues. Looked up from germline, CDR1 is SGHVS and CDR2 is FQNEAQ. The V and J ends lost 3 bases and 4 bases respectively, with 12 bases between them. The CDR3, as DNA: TGTGCCAGCAGCTTTAGACTGGGGGGCACTGAAGCTTTCTTT. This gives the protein CASSFRLGGTEAFF.

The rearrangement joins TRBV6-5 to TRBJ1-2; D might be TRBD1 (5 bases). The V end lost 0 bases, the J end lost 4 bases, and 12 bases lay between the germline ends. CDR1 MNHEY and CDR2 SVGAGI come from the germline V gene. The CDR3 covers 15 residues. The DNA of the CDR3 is TGTGCCAGCAGTTACTCGGGGCAGCCAGGCTATGGCTACACCTTC. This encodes CASSYSGQPGYGYTF.

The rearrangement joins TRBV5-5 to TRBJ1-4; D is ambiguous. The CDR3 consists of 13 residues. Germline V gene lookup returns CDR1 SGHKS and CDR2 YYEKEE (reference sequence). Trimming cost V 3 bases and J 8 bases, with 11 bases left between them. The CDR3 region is CASSSNVGEKLFF. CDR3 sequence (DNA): TGTGCCAGCAGCTCCAATGTCGGGGAAAAACTGTTTTTT.

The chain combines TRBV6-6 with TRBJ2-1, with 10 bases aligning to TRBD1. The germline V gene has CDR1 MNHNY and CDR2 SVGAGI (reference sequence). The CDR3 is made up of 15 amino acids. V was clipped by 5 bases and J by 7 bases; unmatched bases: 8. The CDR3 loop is CASSTRTGGMNEQFF. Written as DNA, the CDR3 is TGTGCCAGCAGTACCAGGACAGGGGGTATGAATGAGCAGTTCTTC.

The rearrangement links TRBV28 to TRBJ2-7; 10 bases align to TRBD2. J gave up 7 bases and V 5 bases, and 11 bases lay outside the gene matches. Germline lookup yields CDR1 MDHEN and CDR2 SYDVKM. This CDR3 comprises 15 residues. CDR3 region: CASSLTPGLAKEQYF. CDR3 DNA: TGTGCCAGCAGTCTGACTCCGGGACTAGCGAAAGAGCAGTACTTC.

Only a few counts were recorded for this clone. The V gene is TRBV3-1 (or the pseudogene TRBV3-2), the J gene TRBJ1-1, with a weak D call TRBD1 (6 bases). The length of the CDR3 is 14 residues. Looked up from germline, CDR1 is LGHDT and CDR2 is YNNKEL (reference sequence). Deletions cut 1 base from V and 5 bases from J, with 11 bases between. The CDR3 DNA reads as TGTGCCAGCAGCCAAGTACAGGGAGGGACTGAAGCTTTCTTT. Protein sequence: CASSQVQGGTEAFF.

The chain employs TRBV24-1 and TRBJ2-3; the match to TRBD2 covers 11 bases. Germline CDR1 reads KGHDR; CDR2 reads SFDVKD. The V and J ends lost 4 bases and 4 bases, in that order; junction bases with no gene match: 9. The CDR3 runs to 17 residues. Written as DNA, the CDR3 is TGTGCCACCAGTGACTCCCGGACTAGCGGGCGGCCAGATACGCAGTATTTT. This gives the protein CATSDSRTSGRPDTQYF.

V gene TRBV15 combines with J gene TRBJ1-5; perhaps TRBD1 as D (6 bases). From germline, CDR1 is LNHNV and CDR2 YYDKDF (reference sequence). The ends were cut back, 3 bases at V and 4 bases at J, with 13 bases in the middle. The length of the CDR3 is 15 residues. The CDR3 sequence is CATSSYGQTNQPQHF. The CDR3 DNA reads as TGTGCCACCAGCAGTTACGGACAGACAAATCAGCCCCAGCATTTT. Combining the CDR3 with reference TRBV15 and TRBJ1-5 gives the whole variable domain DAMVIQNPRYQVTQFGKPVTLSCSQTLNHNVMYWYQQKSSQAPKLLFHYYDKDFNNEADTPDNFQSRRPNTSFCFLDIRSPGLGDTAMYLCATSSYGQTNQPQHFGDGTRLSIL.

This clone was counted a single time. CDR3 sequence reads: CASSPRDRDEQYF. DNA for the CDR3: TGTGCCAGCAGCCCCCGGGACAGGGACGAGCAGTACTTC. The genes are TRBV9 and TRBJ2-7; 9 bases line up with TRBD1. V was pared by 4 bases and J by 5 bases, with 4 bases of the junction left unmatched. The germline V gene encodes CDR1 SGDLS and CDR2 YYNGEE. This CDR3 contains 13 residues. Filled out from reference TRBV9 and TRBJ2-7, the complete variable domain reads DSGVTQTPKHLITATGQRVTLRCSPRSGDLSVYWYQQSLDQGLQFLIQYYNGEERAKGNILERFSAQQFPDLHSELNLSSLELGDSALYFCASSPRDRDEQYFGPGTRLTVT.

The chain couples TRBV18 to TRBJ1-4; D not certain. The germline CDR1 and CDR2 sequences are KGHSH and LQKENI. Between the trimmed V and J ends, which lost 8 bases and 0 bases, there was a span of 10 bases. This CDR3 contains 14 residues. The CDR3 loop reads CASHNPPTNEKLFF. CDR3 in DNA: TGTGCCAGCCACAACCCTCCAACTAATGAAAAACTGTTTTTT.

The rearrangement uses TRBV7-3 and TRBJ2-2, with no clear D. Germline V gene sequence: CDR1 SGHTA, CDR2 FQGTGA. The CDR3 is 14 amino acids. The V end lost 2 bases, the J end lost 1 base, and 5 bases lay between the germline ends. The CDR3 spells CASSLGRNTGELFF. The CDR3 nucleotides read TGTGCCAGCAGCTTAGGGCGGAACACCGGGGAGCTGTTTTTT.

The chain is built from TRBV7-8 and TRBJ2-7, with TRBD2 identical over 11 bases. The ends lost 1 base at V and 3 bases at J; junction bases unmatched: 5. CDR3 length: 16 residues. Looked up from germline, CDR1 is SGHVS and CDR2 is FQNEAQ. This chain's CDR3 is CASSLGRLAGIYEQYF. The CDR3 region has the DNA TGTGCCAGCAGCTTAGGCCGACTAGCGGGGATCTACGAGCAGTACTTC.

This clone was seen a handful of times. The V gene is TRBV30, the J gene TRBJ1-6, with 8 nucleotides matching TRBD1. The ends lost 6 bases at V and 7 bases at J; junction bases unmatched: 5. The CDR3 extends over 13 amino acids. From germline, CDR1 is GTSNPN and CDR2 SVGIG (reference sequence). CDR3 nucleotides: TGTGCCTGCACGGGACAGGAGAATTCACCCCTCCACTTT. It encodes CACTGQENSPLHF.

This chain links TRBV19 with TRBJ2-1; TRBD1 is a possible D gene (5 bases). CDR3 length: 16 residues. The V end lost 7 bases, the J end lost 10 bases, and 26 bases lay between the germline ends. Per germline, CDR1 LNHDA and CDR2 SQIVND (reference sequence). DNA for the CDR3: TGTGCCAGTATGGGTTTCTTGCAGGGCCCTCCTTTCGAGCAGTTCTTC. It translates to CASMGFLQGPPFEQFF.

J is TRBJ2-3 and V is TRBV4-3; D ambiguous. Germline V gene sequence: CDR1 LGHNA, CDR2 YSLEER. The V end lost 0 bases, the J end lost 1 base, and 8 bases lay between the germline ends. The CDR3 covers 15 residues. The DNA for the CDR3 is TGCGCCAGCAGCCAAGATAGGCAGGGCACAGATACGCAGTATTTT. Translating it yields CASSQDRQGTDTQYF.

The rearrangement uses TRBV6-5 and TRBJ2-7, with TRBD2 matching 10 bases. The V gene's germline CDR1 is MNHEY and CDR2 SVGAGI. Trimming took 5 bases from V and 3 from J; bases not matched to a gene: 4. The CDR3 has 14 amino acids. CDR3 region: CASSKGLASYEQYF. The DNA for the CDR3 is TGTGCCAGCAGTAAGGGACTAGCGAGCTACGAGCAGTACTTC.

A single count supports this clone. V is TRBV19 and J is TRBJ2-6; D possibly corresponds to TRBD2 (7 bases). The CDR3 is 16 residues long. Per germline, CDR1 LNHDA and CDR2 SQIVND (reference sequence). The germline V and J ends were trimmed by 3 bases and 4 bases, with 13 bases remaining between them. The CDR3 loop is CASSIAGAPGANVLTF. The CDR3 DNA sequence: TGTGCCAGTAGTATTGCGGGGGCGCCCGGGGCCAACGTCCTGACTTTC.

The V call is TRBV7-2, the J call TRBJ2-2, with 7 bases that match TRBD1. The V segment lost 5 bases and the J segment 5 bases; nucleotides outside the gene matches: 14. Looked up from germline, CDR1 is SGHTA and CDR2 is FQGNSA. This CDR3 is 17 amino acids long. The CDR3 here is CASSAQSLGGRTGELFF. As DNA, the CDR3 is TGTGCCAGCAGCGCCCAAAGTCTAGGGGGCCGGACCGGGGAGCTGTTTTTT.

The CDR3 DNA sequence: TGTGCCAGCAGCCCGGGTTTCACAGATACGCAGTATTTT. This gives the protein CASSPGFTDTQYF. The chain employs TRBV5-4 and TRBJ2-3; unclear D gene. The CDR3 is 13 amino acids. Germline loops: CDR1 SGHNT, CDR2 YYREEE (reference sequence). Trimming removed 4 bases at V and 2 bases at J, with 8 bases between. Variable domain in full (rest from reference TRBV5-4 and TRBJ2-3): ETGVTQSPTHLIKTRGQQVTLRCSSQSGHNTVSWYQQALGQGPQFIFQYYREEENGRGNFPPRFSGLQFPNYSSELNVNALELDDSALYLCASSPGFTDTQYFGPGTRLTVL.

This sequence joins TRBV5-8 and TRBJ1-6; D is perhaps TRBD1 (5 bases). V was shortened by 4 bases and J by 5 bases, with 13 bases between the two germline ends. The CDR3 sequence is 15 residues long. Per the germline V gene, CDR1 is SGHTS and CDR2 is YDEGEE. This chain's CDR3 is CASSRGGKNNSPLHF. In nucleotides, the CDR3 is TGTGCCAGCAGCCGCGGGGGTAAGAATAATTCACCCCTCCACTTT. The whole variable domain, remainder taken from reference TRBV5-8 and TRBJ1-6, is EAGVTQSPTHLIKTRGQQATLRCSPISGHTSVYWYQQALGLGLQFLLWYDEGEERNRGNFPPRFSGRQFPNYSSELNVNALELEDSALYLCASSRGGKNNSPLHFGNGTRLTVT.